This T cell receptor (beta chain) is drawn from a study of shared clonotypes between healthy human individuals. Sequencing of unsorted PBMC DNA was carried out using ten immunoSEQ deep assay plates. Here immunoSEQ multiplex PCR was the method, and the copy in TCRdb shows in-frame clones only, minus some. The profile shows a few hundred thousand clones, around 80% of them singletons. Points from the study as a whole: Clonotype sharing among the donors was expected to vary with sequencing depth.

In regard to this clone: Antigen specificity is unknown. Other nucleotide sequences from this sample produce the same CDR3.

With 2 bases removed from V and 0 bases from J, the gap between germline ends came to 5 bases. Looked up from germline, CDR1 is SEHNR and CDR2 is FQNEAQ (reference sequence). The CDR3 has 15 residues. The healthy adult donors were HIV-negative and reported no recent acute infections or vaccinations. The sample comprised PBMCs. The V call is TRBV7-9, the J call TRBJ2-6; no definite D call. The clonotype originates from a woman aged 40 to 50 in good health. Some clones in this sample may be carry-over from other donors' samples. CDR3 bases: TGTGCCAGCAGCTTATCAGGCTCTGGGGCCAACGTCCTGACTTTC. Translated: CASSLSGSGANVLTF.